Below are 29 T cell receptor beta chains sequenced from a single sample in a study of blood T cells in healthy people across ages. A second 7 to 11 cycle PCR used barcoded and J-beta primers. TCRdb fed the 5' RACE reads into MiXCR, producing one record per CDR3 protein. The sample records roughly 1.6 million distinct CDR3 sequences, 30% to 35% being singletons. Sequencing input: blood. Receptor source: a woman aged 25 to 39 in good health.

V is TRBV7-2 and J is TRBJ2-4; 12 nucleotides line up with TRBD2. Germline V lookup: CDR1 SGHTA, CDR2 FQGNSA. This CDR3 spans 16 amino acids. The V gene end was trimmed by 1 base and the J gene end by 6 bases; junction bases not matched to a gene: 4. The CDR3 DNA follows: TGTGCCAGCAGCTTAGTTCTAGCGGGAGGGATAAACATTCAGTACTTC. Protein: CASSLVLAGGINIQYF.

This clonotype appeared a few times. The chain recombines TRBV20-1 with TRBJ2-7; 9 positions match TRBD1. CDR3 size: 13 residues. The trim removed 3 bases at V and 5 bases at J, leaving 5 bases unmatched. Germline CDR1 DFQATT, CDR2 SNEGSKA (reference sequence). The CDR3 DNA sequence: TGCAGTGCTAGGGGACAGGGTCCCGACGAGCAGTACTTC. This sequence encodes CSARGQGPDEQYF.

The chain combines TRBV7-6 with TRBJ2-7, with D possibly being TRBD1 or TRBD2 (5 bases each). The CDR3 is made up of 17 amino acids. The germline gives CDR1 SGHVS, CDR2 FNYEAQ. The V end was cut by 5 bases, the J end by 2 bases, with 22 bases between. CDR3 sequence (DNA): TGTGCCAGCAGCCTCACGACCCGGGGCATAGTAGCCTACGAGCAGTACTTC. This sequence encodes CASSLTTRGIVAYEQYF.

Worth noting for this clonotype: This may be a read error: a much more frequent sequence differs by one nucleotide. In nucleotides, the CDR3 is TGCGCCAGCAGCCAAACGGGACTAGCTGGTTACGAGCAGTACTTC. This encodes CASSQTGLAGYEQYF. The chain uses TRBV4-1 and TRBJ2-4; 9 bases are shared with TRBD2. The DNA end lines up better with TRBJ2-7; the J call may be wrong. The germline gives CDR1 MGHRA, CDR2 YSYEKL. The CDR3 extends over 15 amino acids.

A few counts support this clonotype. The V gene is TRBV7-9, the J gene TRBJ2-7, with 7 nucleotides matching TRBD1. J was trimmed by 3 bases and V by 6 bases; bases with no gene match: 8. Germline loops: CDR1 SEHNR, CDR2 FQNEAQ (reference sequence). The CDR3 is 14 residues long. CDR3 in amino acids: CASSSDRLLYEQYF. CDR3 coding DNA: TGTGCCAGCAGTTCGGACAGGCTGCTCTACGAGCAGTACTTC.

A note on this clonotype: One end of the junction is discordant with germline, which a read error may explain. The chain combines TRBV9 with TRBJ2-4; perhaps TRBD2 as D (6 bases). Germline CDR1 reads SGDLS; CDR2 reads YYNGEE. CDR3 size: 14 residues. CDR3 sequence reads: CASSRVSGKNIRYF. Here the CDR3 DNA reads TGTGCCAGCAGCAGAGTTAGCGGCAAAAACATTCGGTACTTC.

This clonotype was seen more than once but under ten times. This chain uses TRBV11-2 with TRBJ1-2; D unclear. Germline CDR1 and CDR2: SGHAT and FQNNGV. V gave up 7 bases and J gave up 0 bases, with 12 bases separating them. The CDR3 is 14 amino acids. This CDR3 is CASTLHPSNYGYTF. CDR3 sequence (DNA): TGTGCCAGCACCCTTCACCCATCTAACTATGGCTACACCTTC. Full variable domain (rest looked up from reference TRBV11-2 and TRBJ1-2): EAGVAQSPRYKIIEKRQSVAFWCNPISGHATLYWYQQILGQGPKLLIQFQNNGVVDDSQLPKDRFSAERLKGVDSTLKIQPAKLEDSAVYLCASTLHPSNYGYTFGSGTRLTVV.

This chain connects TRBV3-1 to TRBJ2-5; 11 bases line up with TRBD2. The CDR3 has 17 amino acids. The V gene end was trimmed by 0 bases and the J gene end by 6 bases; junction bases not matched to a gene: 9. Germline CDR1 is LGHDT and CDR2 is YNNKEL (reference sequence). The CDR3 nucleotides are TGTGCCAGCAGCCAAGAGGTTAGCGGGGGGGCCCGGAAGACCCAGTACTTC. This gives the protein CASSQEVSGGARKTQYF.

This chain connects TRBV21-1 to TRBJ2-7; the tabulated D call, TRBD1, remains unverified against the DNA. TRBV21-1 is tagged as a pseudogene. CDR3 length: 16 residues. Here the CDR3 DNA reads TGTGCCAGCAGCCCCTCGGTGGGGGGGTTGAGGTACGAGCAGTACTTC. Residues: CASSPSVGGLRYEQYF.

This sequence joins TRBV27 and TRBJ2-4; 13 bases line up with TRBD2. The DNA matches TRBJ2-7 better at its end, which makes the J call doubtful. Germline V CDR1 and CDR2: MNHEY, SMNVEV (reference sequence). The CDR3 runs 16 residues. The DNA for the CDR3 is TGTGCCAGCAGTCAAACCACCGGGACTAGCGGGACCGAGCAGTACTTC. This encodes CASSQTTGTSGTEQYF.

The V and J genes are TRBV11-2 and TRBJ2-1; 9 bases agree with TRBD2. Germline loops: CDR1 SGHAT, CDR2 FQNNGV. Trimming at V came to 0 bases and at J to 4 bases, leaving 4 bases not matched to a gene. The CDR3 has 16 residues. The CDR3 spells CASSLERGREYNEQFF. In nucleotides, the CDR3 is TGTGCCAGCAGCTTAGAGCGCGGGAGGGAGTACAATGAGCAGTTCTTC.

The V call is TRBV29-1, the J call TRBJ1-2; D gene ambiguous. The CDR3 consists of 11 residues. Germline V gives CDR1 SQVTM, CDR2 ANQGSEA. The V and J ends lost 5 bases and 8 bases respectively, with 12 bases between them. CDR3 loop: CSVSPTRGYTF. The CDR3 DNA reads as TGCAGCGTTTCCCCTACTAGGGGCTACACCTTC.

The chain couples TRBV24-1 to TRBJ2-2, with 7 bases lining up with TRBD1. After removal of 10 bases from V and 2 bases from J, the junction contained 6 bases not matched to a gene. CDR3 size: 14 residues. CDR1 and CDR2 from the germline V gene are KGHDR and SFDVKD. The CDR3 sequence: CATSRTGNTGELFF. The DNA of the CDR3 is TGTGCCACTTCTAGGACAGGTAACACCGGGGAGCTGTTTTTT.

Regarding this clonotype: One junction end does not reproduce the germline sequence, and a read error may be involved. The chain employs TRBV3-1 and TRBJ2-3; TRBD1 is a possible D gene (6 bases). Germline CDR1 and CDR2: LGHDT and YNNKEL (reference sequence). The CDR3 loop spans 16 amino acids. In DNA form, the CDR3 reads TGTACCAGCAGCCGTCGTGGACAGCGGAGCACAGATACGCAGTATTTT. This gives the protein CTSSRRGQRSTDTQYF.

This clonotype was observed a few times. The gene calls are TRBV6-1 and TRBJ1-5, with D possibly being TRBD1 (6 bases). Germline V gene lookup returns CDR1 MNHNS and CDR2 SASEGT. Between the trimmed V and J ends, which lost 10 bases and 4 bases, there was a span of 8 bases. The CDR3 runs 11 residues. In nucleotides, the CDR3 is TGTGCCACCGGACAGAATCAGCCCCAGCATTTT. Its protein product is CATGQNQPQHF.

V is TRBV20-1 and J is TRBJ1-6, with TRBD1 identical over 8 bases. The CDR3 contains 15 residues. V was pared by 6 bases and J by 7 bases, with 11 bases of the junction left unmatched. The germline CDR1 and CDR2 sequences are DFQATT and SNEGSKA (reference sequence). CDR3: CSAPGQGNRNSPLHF. Here the CDR3 DNA reads TGCAGTGCCCCCGGACAGGGTAATAGGAATTCACCCCTCCACTTT.

This clonotype was recorded at least ten times. This sequence joins TRBV29-1 and TRBJ2-5; a possible D gene is TRBD2 (6 bases). Germline V CDR1 and CDR2: SQVTM, ANQGSEA. The V and J ends lost 3 bases and 4 bases respectively, with 15 bases between them. This CDR3 comprises 14 residues. The CDR3 DNA follows: TGCAGCGTTGATAGAGGGAGGCTCGGAGAGACCCAGTACTTC. It specifies CSVDRGRLGETQYF. Together with reference TRBV29-1 and TRBJ2-5, the CDR3 gives the full variable domain: SAVISQKPSRDICQRGTSLTIQCQVDSQVTMMFWYRQQPGQSLTLIATANQGSEATYESGFVIDKFPISRPNLTFSTLTVSNMSPEDSSIYLCSVDRGRLGETQYFGPGTRLLVL.

The chain joins TRBV6-1 to TRBJ2-1, with 8 bases lining up with TRBD2. The CDR3 runs to 19 residues. With 4 bases clipped from V and 5 bases from J, the junction kept 19 bases outside the gene matches. The germline gives CDR1 MNHNS, CDR2 SASEGT. The CDR3 protein is CASSVSGSRGWFFDNEQFF. CDR3 nucleotides: TGTGCCAGCAGTGTAAGCGGGAGTAGGGGTTGGTTCTTTGACAATGAGCAGTTCTTC.

This clonotype appeared once. A read error may be the cause here, since a much bigger clone is one base away. The chain links TRBV29-1 to TRBJ2-5; D perhaps matches TRBD2 (5 bases). Germline loops: CDR1 SQVTM, CDR2 ANQGSEA. V dropped 6 bases and J dropped 11 bases, with 19 bases sitting between them. This CDR3 has 12 residues. CDR3 protein: CSVNRDYNEQYF. The CDR3 region has the DNA TGCAGCGTCAACAGAGACTACAATGAGCAGTACTTC.

This clonotype was recorded a few times. The V and J genes are TRBV4-1 and TRBJ2-7; 8 bases fit TRBD1. In germline, CDR1 is MGHRA, CDR2 YSYEKL. The junction had 7 bases not matched to a gene; V was cut back by 3 bases and J by 0 bases. CDR3 size: 16 residues. CDR3 nucleotides: TGCGCCAGCAGCCAGACGAGGACAGGGAGCTCCTACGAGCAGTACTTC. This encodes CASSQTRTGSSYEQYF.

This clonotype has a handful of counts. The chain uses TRBV18 and TRBJ1-4; D remains ambiguous. V lost 0 bases and J lost 8, with 4 bases in between. Germline values: CDR1 KGHSH, CDR2 LQKENI. The CDR3 consists of 12 residues. CDR3 residues: CASSPPGEKLFF. The CDR3, as DNA: TGTGCCAGCTCACCACCGGGAGAAAAACTGTTTTTT.

This chain links TRBV20-1 with TRBJ2-7; perhaps TRBD1 as D (6 bases). Between the trimmed V and J ends, which lost 8 bases and 4 bases, there was a span of 12 bases. The CDR3 spans 11 residues. The germline V gene encodes CDR1 DFQATT and CDR2 SNEGSKA (reference sequence). The CDR3 bases are TGCAGTCTAGGGGGAAATTACGAGCAGTACTTC. This encodes CSLGGNYEQYF.

The chain carries TRBV28 and TRBJ2-5; TRBD2 matches at 9 bases. Trimming removed 4 bases from V and 7 bases from J; junction bases left unmatched: 10. The V gene's germline CDR1 is MDHEN and CDR2 SYDVKM. The CDR3 length is 15 residues. The CDR3 reads CASSSATSGGGTQYF. The CDR3 DNA reads TGTGCCAGCAGTTCCGCGACTAGCGGAGGCGGGACCCAGTACTTC.

This clonotype was recorded many times. V and J are TRBV5-1 and TRBJ2-6; D is tentatively TRBD1 or TRBD2 (5 bases each). Trimming removed 8 bases at V and 0 bases at J, with 12 bases between. The CDR3 covers 15 residues. CDR1 and CDR2 (germline): SGHRS, YFSETQ. The CDR3 loop is CARATGGSGANVLTF. The CDR3 bases are TGCGCCAGGGCAACAGGAGGCTCTGGGGCCAACGTCCTGACTTTC.

This clonotype has a handful of counts. The V gene is TRBV3-1, the J gene TRBJ2-3, with 8 bases aligning to TRBD2. CDR3 length equals 14 residues. The germline V gene encodes CDR1 LGHDT and CDR2 YNNKEL (reference sequence). Germline trimming cut 8 bases from V and 4 bases from J; bases unmatched to any gene: 8. CDR3 sequence reads: CASRDRGGSDTQYF. The CDR3 DNA reads TGTGCCAGCCGAGACCGGGGGGGGTCAGATACGCAGTATTTT.

This clonotype was seen only a few times. This sequence joins TRBV4-1 and TRBJ2-7; 7 bases match TRBD2. Germline loops: CDR1 MGHRA, CDR2 YSYEKL. The CDR3 covers 16 residues. V was pared by 4 bases and J by 4 bases, with 13 bases of the junction left unmatched. This chain's CDR3 is CASSLSPSGTVYEQYF. In nucleotides, the CDR3 is TGCGCCAGCAGCCTCTCCCCTAGCGGTACGGTTTACGAGCAGTACTTC.

The chain uses TRBV20-1 and TRBJ2-7, with 8 nucleotides matching TRBD1. This CDR3 contains 17 residues. Per the germline V gene, CDR1 is DFQATT and CDR2 is SNEGSKA (reference sequence). V lost 6 bases to trimming and J lost 5 bases; unmatched junction nucleotides: 21. The DNA of the CDR3 is TGCAGTGCACCAGGGGGCCTAGGTCTAATCGTTAACCACGAGCAGTACTTC. This sequence encodes CSAPGGLGLIVNHEQYF.

This chain's CDR3 is CASSKRTGGEASPLHF. DNA for the CDR3: TGCGCCAGCAGCAAGAGGACAGGGGGCGAGGCTTCACCCCTCCACTTT. The chain employs TRBV5-1 and TRBJ1-6, with 11 bases aligning to TRBD1. The V and J ends lost 4 bases and 9 bases, in that order; junction bases with no gene match: 9. Germline CDR1 SGHRS, CDR2 YFSETQ. This CDR3 comprises 16 residues.

The V and J genes are TRBV6-2 or TRBV6-3 and TRBJ2-1, with a possible D match to TRBD2 (7 bases). V lost 5 bases to trimming and J lost 0 bases, with 14 bases between them. The CDR3 length is 16 residues. CDR1 and CDR2 (germline): MNHEY, SVGEGT. The CDR3, as DNA: TGTGCCAGCAGTCGGGGGGCCCTAGGCTCCTACAATGAGCAGTTCTTC. Amino acids: CASSRGALGSYNEQFF.